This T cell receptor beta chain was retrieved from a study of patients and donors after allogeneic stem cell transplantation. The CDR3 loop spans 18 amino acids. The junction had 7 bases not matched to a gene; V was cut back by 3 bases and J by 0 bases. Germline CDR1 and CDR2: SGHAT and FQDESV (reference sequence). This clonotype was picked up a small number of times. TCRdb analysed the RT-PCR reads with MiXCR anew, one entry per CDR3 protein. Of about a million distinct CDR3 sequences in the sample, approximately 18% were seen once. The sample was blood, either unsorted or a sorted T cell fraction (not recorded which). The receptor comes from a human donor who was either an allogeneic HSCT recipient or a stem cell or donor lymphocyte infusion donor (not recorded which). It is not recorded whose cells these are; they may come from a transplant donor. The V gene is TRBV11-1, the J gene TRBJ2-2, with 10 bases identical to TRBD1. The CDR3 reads CASSFSAGQGANTGELFF. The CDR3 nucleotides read TGTGCCAGCAGCTTTTCTGCTGGACAGGGGGCGAACACCGGGGAGCTGTTTTTT. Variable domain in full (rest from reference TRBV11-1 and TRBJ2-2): EAEVAQSPRYKITEKSQAVAFWCDPISGHATLYWYRQILGQGPELLVQFQDESVVDDSQLPKDRFSAERLKGVDSTLKIQPAELGDSAMYLCASSFSAGQGANTGELFFGEGSRLTVL.